The TCR beta chain described here comes from a study of OX40 agonist ivuxolimab in advanced cancers. Study information: Patients received intravenous ivuxolimab every 2 weeks at 0.01 to 10 mg/kg. Points from the study as a whole: At 0.1 to 3.0 mg/kg and by week 6, CD4+ and CD8+ T cells in the blood had expanded clonally.

With respect to this clone: As yet, its antigen is unknown.

Patients with a history of autoimmune disease or on systemic immunosuppression were excluded. CDR1 SGHTA and CDR2 FQGTGA come from the germline V gene. This CDR3 is built from 18 residues. V was pared by 2 bases and J by 0 bases, with 17 bases between. Profiling relied on immunoSEQ multiplex PCR, and the TCRdb table lists in-frame clones only, not all of them. Here the sample spans tens of thousands of clones, more than 80% being singletons. The rearrangement links TRBV7-3 to TRBJ2-1; D possibly corresponds to TRBD2 (6 bases). The TCR comes from an adult with an advanced solid tumor such as melanoma, head and neck, liver or kidney cancer. This sample comprised CD4+ or CD8+ T cells sorted from blood, obtained in a trial of the OX40 agonist ivuxolimab. Here the CDR3 reads CASSLSGSSESSYNEQFF. The CDR3 region has the DNA TGTGCCAGCAGCTTATCCGGATCTAGCGAGAGCTCCTACAATGAGCAGTTCTTC.